The 27 T cell receptor beta chains below were found in one sample sequenced in a study of shared clonotypes between healthy human individuals (dated by TCRdb to about 2020). The library was obtained by the immunoSEQ multiplex PCR assay. Imported from immuneACCESS, the table was reduced by TCRdb to in-frame sequences with V and J called. These copies leave out some clones; in studies compared against another copy, an unresolved V gene accounts for under half, and the cause of the remainder is not known. In this sample the table shows roughly 1,500,000 clones, around 98% of which occur a single time. The ten largest clones add up to roughly 0.42% of the sample. Sequenced material: naive CD4+ T cells sorted from blood. This sample's cell subset or site label indicates: CD45RA+ positively selected. The receptors come from a man aged 25 to 40 in good health.

This clone is a singleton in its sample. Other DNA sequences from this sample encode an identical CDR3 as well. The rearrangement uses TRBV29-1 and TRBJ1-2; TRBD1 agrees at 9 bases. CDR3 length: 11 residues. The J segment lost 6 bases and the V segment lost 5 bases, leaving 1 base of the junction unmatched. Germline values: CDR1 SQVTM, CDR2 ANQGSEA. The CDR3 here is CSVTGGDGYTF. The CDR3 region has the DNA TGCAGCGTTACAGGGGGCGATGGCTACACCTTC.

The chain joins TRBV21-1 to TRBJ2-2; the D call of TRBD1 is as the table states it, not checked on the DNA. TRBV21-1 is tagged as a pseudogene. CDR3 length: 16 amino acids. CDR3 coding DNA: TGTGCCAGCAGTGGTGGGACAGGGGTTGTCACCGGGGAGCTGTTTTTT. Its protein product is CASSGGTGVVTGELFF.

The table lists this clone with a count of one. The rearrangement joins TRBV25-1 to TRBJ2-1, with D hard to call. Trimming removed 1 base from V and 7 bases from J, with 8 bases in between. The CDR3 totals 13 residues. Germline V CDR1 and CDR2: MGHDK, SYGVNS. CDR3 sequence: CASSESGRNEQFF. For the CDR3, the DNA is TGTGCCAGCAGTGAATCGGGCAGGAATGAGCAGTTCTTC. Filled out from reference TRBV25-1 and TRBJ2-1, the complete variable domain reads EADIYQTPRYLVIGTGKKITLECSQTMGHDKMYWYQQDPGMELHLIHYSYGVNSTEKGDLSSESTVSRIRTEHFPLTLESARPSHTSQYLCASSESGRNEQFFGPGTRLTVL.

This chain uses TRBV2 with TRBJ2-7; 10 bases match TRBD2. V shed 7 bases and J 1 base; nucleotides not matched to a gene: 7. CDR1 is SNHLY, CDR2 FYNNEI, per germline. CDR3 size: 15 residues. The CDR3 DNA is TGTGCCAGCATCCCGGGACTAGCGACATCCTACGAGCAGTACTTC. It translates to CASIPGLATSYEQYF.

The chain joins TRBV19 to TRBJ2-1, with D possibly being TRBD1 or TRBD2 (5 bases each). The V end lost 3 bases, the J end lost 8 bases, and 14 bases lay between the germline ends. The CDR3 has 14 residues. In germline, CDR1 is LNHDA, CDR2 SQIVND (reference sequence). The CDR3 region is CASSISAGRDEQFF. In DNA, the CDR3 is TGTGCCAGTAGTATCTCTGCAGGGCGGGATGAGCAGTTCTTC.

Notes on this clone: The same CDR3 arises from other DNA sequences in this sample as well. V is TRBV18 and J is TRBJ1-1; TRBD1 might be the D (5 bases). The CDR3 length is 13 residues. Germline CDR1 reads KGHSH; CDR2 reads LQKENI. Trimming removed 2 bases from V and 5 bases from J, with 9 bases in between. CDR3 protein: CASSPGGNTEAFF. The CDR3 coding sequence is TGTGCCAGCTCACCAGGGGGAAATACTGAAGCTTTCTTT.

In its sample, this clone was seen once. The V gene is TRBV29-1, the J gene TRBJ1-1; D not resolved. The CDR3 length is 13 residues. Between the trimmed V and J ends, which lost 3 bases and 1 base, there was a span of 9 bases. Germline V lookup: CDR1 SQVTM, CDR2 ANQGSEA. The CDR3 DNA is TGCAGCGTTGACGTCAAAAAGAACACTGAAGCTTTCTTT. It specifies CSVDVKKNTEAFF.

The chain joins TRBV4-2 to TRBJ1-1, with TRBD1 as a possible D gene (6 bases). V gave up 4 bases and J gave up 8 bases, with 23 bases separating them. The CDR3 covers 16 residues. Germline V lookup: CDR1 LGHNA, CDR2 YNFKEQ. The CDR3 loop is CASSRLSGTRDLEAFF. CDR3 in DNA: TGTGCCAGCAGCCGCCTCTCCGGGACACGAGATTTGGAAGCTTTCTTT.

The chain links TRBV7-9 to TRBJ1-4, with D maybe TRBD1 (5 bases). V was clipped by 5 bases and J by 8 bases, with 18 bases between them. The CDR3 extends over 15 amino acids. Germline V gives CDR1 SEHNR, CDR2 FQNEAQ (reference sequence). For the CDR3, the DNA is TGTGCCAGCAGCAAACCCAGGGTGGGGGTGGAAAAACTGTTTTTT. Its translation is CASSKPRVGVEKLFF.

The rearrangement uses TRBV29-1 and TRBJ2-7; D possibly corresponds to TRBD1 (6 bases). The germline gives CDR1 SQVTM, CDR2 ANQGSEA. CDR3 length equals 12 residues. Trimming left V 8 bases short and J 2 bases short, with 13 bases between. The CDR3 DNA follows: TGCAGCAGCCACAGGGAAACCTACGAGCAGTACTTC. It encodes CSSHRETYEQYF.

CDR3 nucleotide sequence: TGTGCCAGCCACCCGGATGGGATAAATAATTCACCCCTCCACTTT. This sequence encodes CASHPDGINNSPLHF. The chain recombines TRBV2 with TRBJ1-6; no clear D gene. The V end lost 8 bases, the J end lost 5 bases, and 16 bases lay between the germline ends. This CDR3 spans 15 amino acids. CDR1 and CDR2 (germline): SNHLY, FYNNEI.

V gene TRBV6-5 combines with J gene TRBJ2-5, with TRBD1 matching over 7 bases. Germline V gene data show CDR1 as MNHEY and CDR2 as SVGAGI. V was pared by 6 bases and J by 4 bases, with 8 bases of the junction left unmatched. The CDR3 loop spans 14 amino acids. CDR3 DNA: TGTGCCAGCAGCCGAGGGGACAGCTTAGAGACCCAGTACTTC. Protein: CASSRGDSLETQYF.

The chain is built from TRBV5-6 and TRBJ1-5; 7 bases match TRBD1. The CDR3 is 15 amino acids. With V trimmed by 1 base and J by 6 bases, 7 bases remained unmatched. Germline V gene lookup returns CDR1 SGHDT and CDR2 YYEEEE. Here the CDR3 reads CASSLRPTGSQPQHF. The DNA for the CDR3 is TGTGCCAGCAGCTTGCGGCCGACAGGGAGTCAGCCCCAGCATTTT.

The rearrangement links TRBV12-5 to TRBJ2-5, with TRBD2 matching over 7 bases. Germline V gene lookup returns CDR1 LGHNT and CDR2 FRNRAP. This CDR3 contains 14 residues. With 1 base clipped from V and 2 bases from J, the junction kept 1 base outside the gene matches. CDR3 residues: CASGLAGRQETQYF. The CDR3 nucleotides read TGTGCTAGTGGTTTGGCCGGGAGGCAAGAGACCCAGTACTTC. The full variable domain, in which reference TRBV12-5 and TRBJ2-5 provide the parts outside the CDR3, is DARVTQTPRHKVTEMGQEVTMRCQPILGHNTVFWYRQTMMQGLELLAYFRNRAPLDDSGMPKDRFSAEMPDATLATLKIQPSEPRDSAVYFCASGLAGRQETQYFGPGTRLLVL.

The chain combines TRBV11-3 with TRBJ2-1, with 8 bases that match TRBD1. Germline loops: CDR1 SGHNT, CDR2 YENEEA. There are 15 residues in the CDR3. J was trimmed by 4 bases and V by 5 bases; bases with no gene match: 7. CDR3 loop: CASSRGTGDYNEQFF. As DNA, the CDR3 is TGTGCCAGCAGCCGCGGGACAGGAGATTACAATGAGCAGTTCTTC.

The chain carries TRBV7-2 and TRBJ2-1; D may be TRBD1 (5 bases). This CDR3 comprises 13 residues. Germline lookup yields CDR1 SGHTA and CDR2 FQGNSA. The V end lost 1 base, the J end lost 11 bases, and 12 bases lay between the germline ends. CDR3 in DNA: TGTGCCAGCAGCTTAGGTAGCAGACAGAAGCAGTTCTTC. Its protein is CASSLGSRQKQFF.

The CDR3, as DNA: TGCGCCAGCAGCCCCGTTAGTACAGATACGCAGTATTTT. Amino acid sequence: CASSPVSTDTQYF. The rearrangement joins TRBV5-1 to TRBJ2-3; D gene unclear. This CDR3 comprises 13 residues. Germline values: CDR1 SGHRS, CDR2 YFSETQ. The V gene lost 4 bases and the J gene lost 3 bases, with 9 bases spanning the gap.

This chain uses TRBV5-6 with TRBJ2-3; 12 nucleotides line up with TRBD2. The germline CDR1 and CDR2 sequences are SGHDT and YYEEEE. The CDR3 totals 18 residues. The ends lost 4 bases at V and 2 bases at J; junction bases unmatched: 11. The CDR3, as DNA: TGTGCCAGCAGCACGGAAATACTAGCGGGAGGATCCACAGATACGCAGTATTTT. It is translated as CASSTEILAGGSTDTQYF.

The chain has TRBV2 and TRBJ2-5, with 13 bases fitting TRBD2. Germline assignment: CDR1 SNHLY and CDR2 FYNNEI. CDR3 length: 16 residues. The V gene end was trimmed by 6 bases and the J gene end by 6 bases; junction bases not matched to a gene: 10. The CDR3 nucleotides are TGTGCCAGCAGGGATACTAGCGGGAGGGCTGGGAAGACCCAGTACTTC. Its translation: CASRDTSGRAGKTQYF.

The chain links TRBV10-3 to TRBJ2-5; D may be TRBD1 (6 bases). The end of the DNA aligns better with TRBJ2-7, so the J call may be wrong. This CDR3 contains 15 residues. The germline V gene encodes CDR1 ENHRY and CDR2 SYGVKD. The CDR3 protein is CATDNRQDTTYEQYF. CDR3 nucleotides: TGTGCCACCGATAATAGACAGGATACAACCTACGAGCAGTACTTC.

The chain links TRBV5-1 to TRBJ1-1, with D perhaps matching TRBD1 (5 bases). CDR1 and CDR2 (germline): SGHRS, YFSETQ. Trimming took 4 bases from V and 0 from J, leaving 13 bases between them. This CDR3 contains 15 residues. The CDR3 DNA reads TGCGCCAGCAGCCCTGGGGGAATAATGAACACTGAAGCTTTCTTT. It is translated as CASSPGGIMNTEAFF.

The CDR3 nucleotides read TGCGCCAGCAGCCAAACTTTCTCTGGGGCCAACGTCCTGACTTTC. It encodes CASSQTFSGANVLTF. V and J are TRBV5-1 and TRBJ2-6, with D unclear. The germline V and J ends were trimmed by 4 bases and 0 bases, with 8 bases remaining between them. Germline V gene data show CDR1 as SGHRS and CDR2 as YFSETQ. This CDR3 region has 15 residues.

The chain employs TRBV5-1 and TRBJ1-2; D is unresolved. The length of the CDR3 is 13 residues. Germline V gene data show CDR1 as SGHRS and CDR2 as YFSETQ. The germline V and J ends were trimmed by 3 bases and 6 bases, with 12 bases remaining between them. Here the CDR3 reads CASSSTNPDGYTF. The CDR3 region has the DNA TGCGCCAGCAGCTCAACCAACCCGGATGGCTACACCTTC.

The chain links TRBV7-3 to TRBJ2-1; 7 nucleotides match TRBD1. The CDR3 is made up of 15 amino acids. Trimming at V came to 6 bases and at J to 7 bases, leaving 12 bases not matched to a gene. The germline CDR1 and CDR2 sequences are SGHTA and FQGTGA. CDR3 amino acids: CASRQTGDRKNEQFF. Here the CDR3 DNA reads TGTGCCAGCAGGCAAACAGGGGACCGCAAAAATGAGCAGTTCTTC.

This chain uses TRBV7-8 with TRBJ2-1; perhaps TRBD2 as D (5 bases). The V and J ends lost 8 bases and 8 bases respectively, with 13 bases between them. The CDR3 spans 12 residues. Germline loops: CDR1 SGHVS, CDR2 FQNEAQ. The CDR3 coding sequence is TGTGCCAGCTCTAGCACTTTCGATGAGCAGTTCTTC. Residues: CASSSTFDEQFF.

The J gene is TRBJ1-1, the V gene TRBV19; D may be TRBD1 (5 bases). Germline V gene sequence: CDR1 LNHDA, CDR2 SQIVND (reference sequence). This CDR3 comprises 16 residues. The V and J ends lost 7 bases and 11 bases respectively, with 29 bases between them. The CDR3 region has the DNA TGTGCCAGTAACGGTCGTTGGCCTGAGGACACCCCGCGGGCTTTCTTT. Translating it yields CASNGRWPEDTPRAFF. Complete variable domain (other parts from reference TRBV19 and TRBJ1-1): DGGITQSPKYLFRKEGQNVTLSCEQNLNHDAMYWYRQDPGQGLRLIYYSQIVNDFQKGDIAEGYSVSREKKESFPLTVTSAQKNPTAFYLCASNGRWPEDTPRAFFGQGTRLTVV.

On this clone itself: Other DNA sequences in the same sample also yield this CDR3. This sequence joins TRBV5-1 and TRBJ2-3; perhaps TRBD2 as D (6 bases). Per germline, CDR1 SGHRS and CDR2 YFSETQ. The V and J ends lost 0 bases and 5 bases respectively, with 10 bases between them. This CDR3 contains 14 residues. CDR3 nucleotide sequence: TGCGCCAGCAGCTTGGAACTAGCTGGAGATACGCAGTATTTT. Protein sequence: CASSLELAGDTQYF.